Listed here are 18 T cell receptor beta chains from one sample, sequenced in a study of identifying expanded T cells in peripheral blood. Sequencing used immunoSEQ multiplex PCR; TCRdb keeps in-frame clones, though not all of them. The data contain 60,000 to 70,000 clones, 70% to 90% of them singletons. The material sequenced was blood. Source of these receptors: a person between 18 and 70 years old in good health.

This clone was counted a single time. The chain combines TRBV11-2 with TRBJ2-1, with 10 bases matching TRBD2. The germline gives CDR1 SGHAT, CDR2 FQNNGV. The junction had 8 bases not matched to a gene; V was cut back by 4 bases and J by 8 bases. The CDR3 length is 15 residues. The CDR3 sequence is CASSSTAGGLDEQFF. In DNA form, the CDR3 reads TGTGCCAGCAGCTCAACAGCGGGAGGGCTGGATGAGCAGTTCTTC.

The chain uses TRBV7-8 and TRBJ1-4; 7 bases agree with TRBD1. The length of the CDR3 is 15 residues. J was trimmed by 4 bases and V by 4 bases; bases with no gene match: 6. Per the germline V gene, CDR1 is SGHVS and CDR2 is FQNEAQ. The CDR3 DNA sequence: TGTGCCAGCAGCTCCGTGGGGACAGTTAATGAAAAACTGTTTTTT. This codes for CASSSVGTVNEKLFF.

Details on this clone: In the same sample, other DNA sequences code for this CDR3. The J gene is TRBJ2-6, the V gene TRBV4-3; D is unresolved. CDR3 length: 15 residues. V was trimmed by 0 bases and J by 2 bases, leaving 5 bases between them. In germline, CDR1 is LGHNA, CDR2 YSLEER. The CDR3 spells CASSQDAAGANVLTF. CDR3 DNA: TGCGCCAGCAGCCAAGATGCCGCTGGGGCCAACGTCCTGACTTTC.

The chain links TRBV28 to TRBJ1-4; TRBD1 matches at 9 bases. Germline CDR1 and CDR2: MDHEN and SYDVKM. V dropped 3 bases and J dropped 7; count of bases not matched to a gene: 6. There are 15 residues in the CDR3. The CDR3 region has the DNA TGTGCCAGCAGTTTCTTACAGGGGGCGGGTGAAAAACTGTTTTTT. Translation gives CASSFLQGAGEKLFF.

V and J are TRBV5-1 and TRBJ1-1; 8 nucleotides match TRBD1. The CDR3 contains 16 residues. Germline lookup yields CDR1 SGHRS and CDR2 YFSETQ. The V and J ends lost 4 bases and 0 bases, in that order; junction bases with no gene match: 8. CDR3: CASSHQPGQVNTEAFF. As DNA, the CDR3 is TGCGCCAGCAGCCACCAACCGGGACAGGTGAACACTGAAGCTTTCTTT.

V gene TRBV19 combines with J gene TRBJ2-7; 13 bases line up with TRBD2. V shed 2 bases, J shed 4 bases, and the junction held 2 bases outside the gene matches. Looked up from germline, CDR1 is LNHDA and CDR2 is SQIVND (reference sequence). The CDR3 has 15 amino acids. CDR3 sequence reads: CASSITTSGRYEQYF. As DNA, the CDR3 is TGTGCCAGTAGTATAACGACTAGCGGGAGGTACGAGCAGTACTTC.

The genes are TRBV9 and TRBJ2-7; 9 bases align to TRBD1. V gave up 0 bases and J gave up 2 bases; unmatched junction bases: 0. Germline assignment: CDR1 SGDLS and CDR2 YYNGEE. CDR3 length equals 14 residues. CDR3 sequence (DNA): TGTGCCAGCAGCGTAGGACAGGGGGCCTACGAGCAGTACTTC. It is translated as CASSVGQGAYEQYF.

This rearrangement joins TRBV2 to TRBJ1-1, with 8 bases fitting TRBD1. The CDR3 covers 13 residues. Germline CDR1 is SNHLY and CDR2 is FYNNEI. The junction had 6 bases not matched to a gene; V was cut back by 7 bases and J by 5 bases. The DNA for the CDR3 is TGTGCCAGCACAGGGGGCGCGGAAACTGAAGCTTTCTTT. It specifies CASTGGAETEAFF.

The CDR3 region is CASSLGDSHNEQFF. The CDR3 nucleotides read TGTGCCAGCAGCTTAGGTGACTCTCACAATGAGCAGTTCTTC. The genes are TRBV7-9 and TRBJ2-1; D ambiguous. With 1 base removed from V and 5 bases from J, the gap between germline ends came to 9 bases. The CDR3 has 14 residues. CDR1 and CDR2 from the germline V gene are SEHNR and FQNEAQ (reference sequence).

The rearrangement links TRBV7-3 to TRBJ2-3; no clear D gene. The CDR3 totals 13 residues. V was trimmed by 5 bases and J by 0 bases, leaving 6 bases between them. Germline CDR1 SGHTA, CDR2 FQGTGA. Here the CDR3 DNA reads TGTGCCAGCAGCGTCTCTAGCACAGATACGCAGTATTTT. This translates into CASSVSSTDTQYF.

The chain carries TRBV27 and TRBJ1-1; 11 bases map to TRBD1. J lost 3 bases, V lost 5 bases, and 14 bases had no gene match. The germline V gene has CDR1 MNHEY and CDR2 SMNVEV (reference sequence). The CDR3 contains 18 residues. The CDR3 DNA sequence: TGTGCCAGCAGTGGGACAGGGGGGAAATATGGACCAGACACTGAAGCTTTCTTT. It yields the protein CASSGTGGKYGPDTEAFF.

The chain combines TRBV2 with TRBJ2-7; a weak D match, TRBD1 (5 bases). The CDR3 runs 13 residues. The V gene lost 7 bases and the J gene lost 2 bases, with 12 bases spanning the gap. CDR1 and CDR2 (germline): SNHLY, FYNNEI. The CDR3 loop reads CASNQDIPYEQYF. The CDR3 bases are TGTGCCAGCAACCAGGACATTCCCTACGAGCAGTACTTC.

The chain couples TRBV6-5 to TRBJ1-5; possible D gene TRBD1, 5 bases. Trimming cost V 5 bases and J 5 bases, with 13 bases left between them. Germline CDR1 MNHEY, CDR2 SVGAGI. The CDR3 sequence is 14 residues long. CDR3 in amino acids: CASSEWGEHQPQHF. The CDR3 DNA follows: TGTGCCAGCAGTGAATGGGGGGAGCATCAGCCCCAGCATTTT.

Within the sample, this clone is medium-sized. The chain uses TRBV28 and TRBJ1-1; D is possibly TRBD1 (6 bases). Looked up from germline, CDR1 is MDHEN and CDR2 is SYDVKM. The CDR3 consists of 17 residues. V dropped 7 bases and J dropped 3 bases, with 24 bases sitting between them. The CDR3 protein is CASTLVQGSGWDTEAFF. DNA of the CDR3: TGTGCCAGCACCCTCGTCCAGGGGAGCGGCTGGGACACTGAAGCTTTCTTT.

The V call is TRBV7-9, the J call TRBJ2-7, with 13 bases matching TRBD2. The CDR3 has 15 amino acids. The V gene end was trimmed by 5 bases and the J gene end by 2 bases; junction bases not matched to a gene: 3. Germline CDR1 and CDR2: SEHNR and FQNEAQ (reference sequence). This CDR3 reads CASSLTSGGTYEQYF. CDR3 DNA sequence: TGTGCCAGCAGCCTGACTAGCGGGGGGACCTACGAGCAGTACTTC.

This chain joins TRBV11-2 and TRBJ2-3; TRBD2 aligns across 10 bases. Germline loops: CDR1 SGHAT, CDR2 FQNNGV. J gave up 3 bases and V 3 bases, and 6 bases lay outside the gene matches. The CDR3 is 16 residues long. Here the CDR3 DNA reads TGTGCCAGCAGCTTTACGCCAGCGGGGGGGACAGATACGCAGTATTTT. Its protein product is CASSFTPAGGTDTQYF.

This clone was observed a single time. The chain combines TRBV19 with TRBJ2-1; D is tentatively TRBD1 or TRBD2 (5 bases each). V lost 1 base and J lost 0, with 7 bases in between. The CDR3 consists of 15 residues. From germline, CDR1 is LNHDA and CDR2 SQIVND (reference sequence). CDR3: CASSIGGNSYNEQFF. The CDR3 DNA sequence: TGTGCCAGTAGTATAGGGGGGAACTCCTACAATGAGCAGTTCTTC.

This chain joins TRBV2 and TRBJ2-7; 10 bases agree with TRBD2. This CDR3 is 14 amino acids long. Germline V gene lookup returns CDR1 SNHLY and CDR2 FYNNEI. J was trimmed by 4 bases and V by 6 bases; bases with no gene match: 6. CDR3 nucleotide sequence: TGTGCCAGCAGCGCACTAGCGGGGCCTTACGAGCAGTACTTC. It yields the protein CASSALAGPYEQYF.